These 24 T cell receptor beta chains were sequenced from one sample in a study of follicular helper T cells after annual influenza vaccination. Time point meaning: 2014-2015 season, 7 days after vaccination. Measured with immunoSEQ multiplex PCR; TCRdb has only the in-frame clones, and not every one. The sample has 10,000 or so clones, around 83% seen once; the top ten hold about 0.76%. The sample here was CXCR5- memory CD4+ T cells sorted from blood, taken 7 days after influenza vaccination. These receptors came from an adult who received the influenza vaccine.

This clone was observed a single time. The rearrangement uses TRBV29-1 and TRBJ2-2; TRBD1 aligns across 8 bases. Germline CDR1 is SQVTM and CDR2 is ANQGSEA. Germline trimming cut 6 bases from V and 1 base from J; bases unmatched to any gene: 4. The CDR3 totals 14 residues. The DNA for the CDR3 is TGCAGCGTCCTGGGACAGGTGAACACCGGGGAGCTGTTTTTT. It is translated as CSVLGQVNTGELFF.

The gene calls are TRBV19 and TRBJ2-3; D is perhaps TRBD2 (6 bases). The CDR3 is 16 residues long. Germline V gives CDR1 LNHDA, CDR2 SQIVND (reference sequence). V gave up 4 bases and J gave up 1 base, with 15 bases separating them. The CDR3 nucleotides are TGTGCCAGTAGTACCCAAGGCGGGACCGGCACAGATACGCAGTATTTT. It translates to CASSTQGGTGTDTQYF.

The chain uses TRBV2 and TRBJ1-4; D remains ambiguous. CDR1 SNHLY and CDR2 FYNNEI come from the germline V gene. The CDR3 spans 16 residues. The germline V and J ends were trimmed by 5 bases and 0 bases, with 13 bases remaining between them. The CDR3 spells CASSTDSPATNEKLFF. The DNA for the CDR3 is TGTGCCAGCAGTACGGACTCTCCAGCAACTAATGAAAAACTGTTTTTT.

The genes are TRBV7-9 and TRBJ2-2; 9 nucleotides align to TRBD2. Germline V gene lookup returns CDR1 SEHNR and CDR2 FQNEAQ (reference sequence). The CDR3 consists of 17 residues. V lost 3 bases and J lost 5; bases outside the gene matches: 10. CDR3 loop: CASSFISGGIGTGELFF. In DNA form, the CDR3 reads TGTGCCAGCAGCTTTATTAGCGGGGGAATCGGTACCGGGGAGCTGTTTTTT.

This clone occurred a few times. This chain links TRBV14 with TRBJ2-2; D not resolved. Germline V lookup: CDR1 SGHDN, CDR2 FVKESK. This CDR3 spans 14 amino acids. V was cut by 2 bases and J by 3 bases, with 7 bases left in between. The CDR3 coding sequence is TGTGCCAGCAGCCAAATCCGGGACACCGGGGAGCTGTTTTTT. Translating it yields CASSQIRDTGELFF.

In nucleotides, the CDR3 is TGTGCCAGCAGTTACCGGGTCGTGGAGACCCAGTACTTC. This codes for CASSYRVVETQYF. The gene calls are TRBV6-6 and TRBJ2-5; D not resolved. Per germline, CDR1 MNHNY and CDR2 SVGAGI (reference sequence). V gave up 2 bases and J gave up 5 bases, with 9 bases separating them. The CDR3 is 13 amino acids.

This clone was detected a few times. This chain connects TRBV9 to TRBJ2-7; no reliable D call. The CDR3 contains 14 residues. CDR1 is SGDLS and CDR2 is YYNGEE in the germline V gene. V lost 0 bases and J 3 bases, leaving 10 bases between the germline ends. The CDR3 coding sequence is TGTGCCAGCAGCGTAGGTCCCTCGTTCTACGAGCAGTACTTC. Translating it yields CASSVGPSFYEQYF.

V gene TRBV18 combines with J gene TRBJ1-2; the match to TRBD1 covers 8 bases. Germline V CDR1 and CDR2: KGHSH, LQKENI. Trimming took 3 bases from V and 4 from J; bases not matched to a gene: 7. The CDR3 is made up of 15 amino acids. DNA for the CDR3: TGTGCCAGCTCACCTCAGGGGGCGCGGTCCTATGGCTACACCTTC. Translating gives CASSPQGARSYGYTF.

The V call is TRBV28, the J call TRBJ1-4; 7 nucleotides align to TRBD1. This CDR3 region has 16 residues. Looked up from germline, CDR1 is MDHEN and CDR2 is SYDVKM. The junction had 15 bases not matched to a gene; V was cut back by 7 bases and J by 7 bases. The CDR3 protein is CASKPHRDSNLEKLFF. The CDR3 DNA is TGTGCCAGCAAGCCCCACCGGGACAGCAATCTTGAAAAACTGTTTTTT.

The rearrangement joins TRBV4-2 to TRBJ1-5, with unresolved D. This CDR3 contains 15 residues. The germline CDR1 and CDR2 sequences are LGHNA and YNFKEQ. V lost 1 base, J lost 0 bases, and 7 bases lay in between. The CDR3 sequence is CASSQGRDSNQPQHF. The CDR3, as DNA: TGTGCCAGCAGCCAAGGAAGAGATAGCAATCAGCCCCAGCATTTT.

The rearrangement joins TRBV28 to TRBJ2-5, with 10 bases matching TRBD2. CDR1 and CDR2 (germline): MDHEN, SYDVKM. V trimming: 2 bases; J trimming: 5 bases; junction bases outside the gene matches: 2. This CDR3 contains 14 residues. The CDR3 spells CASSLQREGETQYF. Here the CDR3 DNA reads TGTGCCAGCAGTTTACAGCGGGAGGGGGAGACCCAGTACTTC.

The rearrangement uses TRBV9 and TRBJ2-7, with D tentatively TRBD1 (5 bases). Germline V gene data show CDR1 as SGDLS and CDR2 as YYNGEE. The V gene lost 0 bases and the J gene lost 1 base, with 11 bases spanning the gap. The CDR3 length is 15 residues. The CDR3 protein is CASSVATGASYEQYF. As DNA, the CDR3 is TGTGCCAGCAGCGTAGCAACAGGAGCATCCTACGAGCAGTACTTC.

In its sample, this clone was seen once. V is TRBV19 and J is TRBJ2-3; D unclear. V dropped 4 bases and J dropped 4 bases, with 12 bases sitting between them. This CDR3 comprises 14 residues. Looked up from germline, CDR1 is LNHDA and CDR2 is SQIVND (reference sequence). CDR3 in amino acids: CASSSGNPPDTQYF. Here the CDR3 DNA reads TGTGCCAGTAGTAGTGGAAATCCACCAGATACGCAGTATTTT.

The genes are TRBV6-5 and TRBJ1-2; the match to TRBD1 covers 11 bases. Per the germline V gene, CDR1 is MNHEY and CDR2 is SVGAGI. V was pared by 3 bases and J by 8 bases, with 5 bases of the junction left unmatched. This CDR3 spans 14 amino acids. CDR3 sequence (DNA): TGTGCCAGCAGTTATGGACAGGGGGCGGAAGGCTACACCTTC. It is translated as CASSYGQGAEGYTF.

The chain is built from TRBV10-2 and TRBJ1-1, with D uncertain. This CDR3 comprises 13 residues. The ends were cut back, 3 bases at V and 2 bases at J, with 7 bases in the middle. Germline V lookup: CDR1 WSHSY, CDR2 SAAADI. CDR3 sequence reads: CASSDGGNTEAFF. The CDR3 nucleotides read TGCGCCAGCAGTGATGGCGGAAACACTGAAGCTTTCTTT.

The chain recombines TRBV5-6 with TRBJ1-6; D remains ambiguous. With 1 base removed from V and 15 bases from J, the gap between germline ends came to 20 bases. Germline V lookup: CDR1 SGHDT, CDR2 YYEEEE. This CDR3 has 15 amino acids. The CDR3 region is CASSLWVRPSFNLHF. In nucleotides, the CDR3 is TGTGCCAGCAGCTTGTGGGTCAGGCCCTCCTTTAACCTCCACTTT.

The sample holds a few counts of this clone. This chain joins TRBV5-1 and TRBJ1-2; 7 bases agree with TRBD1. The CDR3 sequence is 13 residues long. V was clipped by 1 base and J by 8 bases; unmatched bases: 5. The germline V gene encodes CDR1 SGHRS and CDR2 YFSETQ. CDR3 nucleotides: TGCGCCAGCAGCTTGTCAGGGGGTGGAGGCTACACCTTC. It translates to CASSLSGGGGYTF.

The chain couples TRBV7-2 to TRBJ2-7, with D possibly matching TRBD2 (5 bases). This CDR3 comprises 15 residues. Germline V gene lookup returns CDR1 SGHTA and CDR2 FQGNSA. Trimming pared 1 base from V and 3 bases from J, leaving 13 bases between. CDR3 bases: TGTGCCAGCAGCTTAGTACGGGTTGCGGGCTACGAGCAGTACTTC. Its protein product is CASSLVRVAGYEQYF.

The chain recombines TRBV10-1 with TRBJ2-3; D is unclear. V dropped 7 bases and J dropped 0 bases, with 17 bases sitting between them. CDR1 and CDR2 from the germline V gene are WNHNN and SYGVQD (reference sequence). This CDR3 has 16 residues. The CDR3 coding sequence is TGCGCCAGCACTAACCGCCGGGCGACCAGCACAGATACGCAGTATTTT. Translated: CASTNRRATSTDTQYF.

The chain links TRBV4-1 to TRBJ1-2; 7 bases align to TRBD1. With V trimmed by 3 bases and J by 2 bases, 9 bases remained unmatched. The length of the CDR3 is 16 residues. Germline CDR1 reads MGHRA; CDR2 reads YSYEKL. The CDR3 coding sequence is TGCGCCAGCAGCCACGCCCCGGGACAGAAGAACTATGGCTACACCTTC. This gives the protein CASSHAPGQKNYGYTF.

The CDR3 spells CASSLANSGGSYNSPLHF. The CDR3 nucleotides are TGTGCCAGCAGCTTGGCCAATTCAGGGGGCTCATATAATTCACCCCTCCACTTT. The chain uses TRBV5-5 and TRBJ1-6, with TRBD1 identical over 8 bases. V dropped 0 bases and J dropped 4; count of bases not matched to a gene: 9. The CDR3 has 18 amino acids. Germline V gives CDR1 SGHKS, CDR2 YYEKEE (reference sequence). Supplemented by reference TRBV5-5 and TRBJ1-6, the full variable domain reads DAGVTQSPTHLIKTRGQQVTLRCSPISGHKSVSWYQQVLGQGPQFIFQYYEKEERGRGNFPDRFSARQFPNYSSELNVNALLLGDSALYLCASSLANSGGSYNSPLHFGNGTRLTVT.

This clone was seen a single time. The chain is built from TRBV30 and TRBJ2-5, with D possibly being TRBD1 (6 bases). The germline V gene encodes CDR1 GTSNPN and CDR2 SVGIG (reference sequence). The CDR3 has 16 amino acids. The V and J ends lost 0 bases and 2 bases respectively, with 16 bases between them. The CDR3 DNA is TGTGCCTGGAGTGTGGGGGCAGGAGGTTCTCAAGAGACCCAGTACTTC. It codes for CAWSVGAGGSQETQYF.

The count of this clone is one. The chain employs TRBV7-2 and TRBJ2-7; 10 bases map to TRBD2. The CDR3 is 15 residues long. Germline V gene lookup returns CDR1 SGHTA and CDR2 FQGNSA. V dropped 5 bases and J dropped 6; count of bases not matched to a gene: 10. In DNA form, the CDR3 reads TGTGCCAGCAGCACGCCAGCGGGGGGGCCAGGCGAGCAGTACTTC. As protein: CASSTPAGGPGEQYF.

The CDR3 here is CAWSTGTGGSYEQYF. CDR3 sequence (DNA): TGTGCCTGGAGTACCGGGACAGGGGGATCGTACGAGCAGTACTTC. This chain joins TRBV30 and TRBJ2-7; 11 bases match TRBD1. The ends lost 2 bases at V and 4 bases at J; junction bases unmatched: 7. The CDR3 loop spans 15 amino acids. In germline, CDR1 is GTSNPN, CDR2 SVGIG (reference sequence).